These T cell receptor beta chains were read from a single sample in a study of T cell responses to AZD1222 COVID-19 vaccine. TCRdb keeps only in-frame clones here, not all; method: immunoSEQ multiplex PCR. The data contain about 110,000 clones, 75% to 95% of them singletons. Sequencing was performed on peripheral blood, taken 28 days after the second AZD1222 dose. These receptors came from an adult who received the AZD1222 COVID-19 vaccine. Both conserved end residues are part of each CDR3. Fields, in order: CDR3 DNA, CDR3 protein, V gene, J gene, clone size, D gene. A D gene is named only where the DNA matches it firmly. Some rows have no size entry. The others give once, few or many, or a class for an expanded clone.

TGTGCCAGCAGTCGCCTCAGGGTAGATACGCAGTATTTT	CASSRLRVDTQYF	TRBV12-3/TRBV12-4	TRBJ2-3	NA	NA
TGTGCCACCAGTGATGCCCAGGGGGCGGATACGCAGTATTTT	CATSDAQGADTQYF	TRBV24-1	TRBJ2-3	few	TRBD1
TGTGCCAGCAGTCCCCCGGCAGGGGGCTATGGCTACACCTTC	CASSPPAGGYGYTF	TRBV27	TRBJ1-2	NA	TRBD1
TGTGCCAGCGGCGGGACAAAGTTCTCTGGGGCCAACGTCCTGACTTTC	CASGGTKFSGANVLTF	TRBV28	TRBJ2-6	NA	NA
TGTGCCAGCAGGCGGTCAGGGGCCTATGGCTACACCTTC	CASRRSGAYGYTF	TRBV28	TRBJ1-2	NA	NA
TGCGCCAGCAGTCAGGGGGGCTCCTACGAGCAGTACTTC	CASSQGGSYEQYF	TRBV5-1	TRBJ2-7	NA	NA
TGTGCCAGCAGGGAAGGGTATAGGTATCAGCCCCAGCATTTT	CASREGYRYQPQHF	TRBV28	TRBJ1-5	NA	NA
TGCGCCAGCGATCAAACGGGACAGAAAAACAATGAGCAGTTCTTC	CASDQTGQKNNEQFF	TRBV5-1	TRBJ2-1	NA	TRBD1
TGCGCCAGCAGCCCCTCTACGGGACAGGATCGGTATGGCTACACCTTC	CASSPSTGQDRYGYTF	TRBV4-1	TRBJ1-2	NA	TRBD1
TGTGCCAGCAGCTTGGTCTCGGGACAGGGAAGTGAAGCTTTCTTT	CASSLVSGQGSEAFF	TRBV5-6	TRBJ1-1	NA	TRBD1
TGTGCCAGCAGTTTTGGGCGCAATCAGCCCCAGCATTTT	CASSFGRNQPQHF	TRBV27	TRBJ1-5	NA	NA
TGTGCCACCATAGGCAGTGTAAGAACAGTCCAAGCCAAAAACATTCAGTACTTC	CATIGSVRTVQAKNIQYF	TRBV24-1	TRBJ2-4	NA	NA
TGTGCCTGGGACCACGACAGGAGCTCCTACGAGCAGTACTTC	CAWDHDRSSYEQYF	TRBV30	TRBJ2-7	NA	NA
TGTGCCATCAGCTTCGGACAGTCTGGGGCCAACGTCCTGACTTTC	CAISFGQSGANVLTF	TRBV10-3	TRBJ2-6	NA	NA
TGTGCCAGTAGTATCGGACACGGTCTCGGCTACACCTTC	CASSIGHGLGYTF	TRBV19	TRBJ1-2	many	NA
TGTGCCAGCAGTTTTCGGAGCAATCAGCCCCAGCATTTT	CASSFRSNQPQHF	TRBV12-3/TRBV12-4	TRBJ1-5	NA	NA
TGTGCCAGCAGCTTAGTGGGGACAGGGAAGAGCAATCAGCCCCAGCATTTT	CASSLVGTGKSNQPQHF	TRBV7-2	TRBJ1-5	NA	TRBD1
TGTGCCAGCAGTTACTCGGGGCTAGCGGGAGGAAATGAGCAGTTCTTC	CASSYSGLAGGNEQFF	TRBV6-5	TRBJ2-1	NA	TRBD2
TGTGCCTGGACCAACGCCGACAGGGGGTCTGAAGCTTTCTTT	CAWTNADRGSEAFF	TRBV30	TRBJ1-1	NA	TRBD1
TGTGCCAGCAGCCAAGGCGGGCTCGCCGGCACAGATACGCAGTATTTT	CASSQGGLAGTDTQYF	TRBV3-1/TRBV3-2	TRBJ2-3	NA	NA
TGCGCCAGCAGCATACAGGGGTCGCACACTGAAGCTTTCTTT	CASSIQGSHTEAFF	TRBV4-3	TRBJ1-1	NA	TRBD1
TGTGCCAGCAGCTTGACGACTCACTCCTACGAGCAGTACTTC	CASSLTTHSYEQYF	TRBV5-6	TRBJ2-7	NA	NA
TGTGCCAGCAGCTCAGACGTCTTGGGAGATACGCAGTATTTT	CASSSDVLGDTQYF	TRBV7-2	TRBJ2-3	NA	NA
TGTGCCAGCAGCCTCTTGGACGGGTACTTC	CASSLLDGYF	TRBV7-6	TRBJ2-4	NA	NA
TGCGCCAGCAGCTTGGCCGAAGATCAGCCCCAGCATTTT	CASSLAEDQPQHF	TRBV5-1	TRBJ1-5	once	NA
TGTGCCAGCAGTGAATTGGGCTATGGGGACTATGGCTACACCTTC	CASSELGYGDYGYTF	TRBV2	TRBJ1-2	few	NA
TGTGCCACCAGCATGACGGATAGCAATCAGCCCCAGCATTTT	CATSMTDSNQPQHF	TRBV15	TRBJ1-5	NA	NA
TGTGCCAGCAGTTTTCGGGACAGGGCGAACACTGAAGCTTTCTTT	CASSFRDRANTEAFF	TRBV28	TRBJ1-1	NA	TRBD1
TGTGCCAGCAGAATGACAGGGAGTAGTTTGACTGGAAACACCATATATTTT	CASRMTGSSLTGNTIYF	TRBV2	TRBJ1-3	NA	TRBD1
TGTGCCAGCAGTGACTCCGTCGACAGCGGGGAGCTGTTTTTT	CASSDSVDSGELFF	TRBV6-4	TRBJ2-2	NA	NA
TGCAGCGTTGATCCAGGGGGCGGTTATGGCTACACCTTC	CSVDPGGGYGYTF	TRBV29-1	TRBJ1-2	NA	TRBD1
TGTGCCAGCAGCCCATGGGACAGCTCCTACGAGCAGTACTTC	CASSPWDSSYEQYF	TRBV7-9	TRBJ2-7	NA	TRBD1
TGTGCCAGCTCGCCTACTAGCGGGGGGGCCGATACGCAGTATTTT	CASSPTSGGADTQYF	TRBV18	TRBJ2-3	NA	TRBD2
TGTGCCAGCAGCTTAGAAAGCGGGGGCCCCTACGAGCAGTACTTC	CASSLESGGPYEQYF	TRBV11-2	TRBJ2-7	NA	TRBD2
TGTGCCATCAGTGGTTATGGGGGGGACAGGGTGACGACTAACTATGGCTACACCTTC	CAISGYGGDRVTTNYGYTF	TRBV10-3	TRBJ1-2	NA	TRBD1